The present T cell receptor beta chain was sequenced within a study of T cell repertoires in cytomegalovirus infection. As for the study in general: It was the public TCR beta signatures that indicated both CMV infection and matching HLA type.

Study results and caveats: Identification of carriers of CMV plus the relevant HLA was achieved through cumulative public TCR beta family frequency. In two of eight donors, the top clonotype was HLA-C-restricted CMV-specific.

A single record per CDR3 protein comes from TCRdb applying MiXCR to the reads. The table includes hundreds of thousands of distinct CDR3 sequences, 15% to 20% detected once. In the case of this clonotype: What it binds is unknown.

Germline assignment: CDR1 DFQATT and CDR2 SNEGSKA (reference sequence). The CDR3 runs to 17 residues. V lost 2 bases to trimming and J lost 1 base; unmatched junction nucleotides: 10. This sequence originates from a human donor in good health (CMV status not recorded). Some clones in this sample may be carry-over from other donors' samples. The sequencing input was PBMCs. The chain links TRBV20-1 to TRBJ2-5; 10 bases map to TRBD2. CDR3 loop: CSARPNLAGEFQETQYF. In DNA, the CDR3 is TGCAGTGCTAGACCTAACCTAGCGGGGGAGTTCCAAGAGACCCAGTACTTC.